This T cell receptor beta chain originates from a study of cytomegalovirus exposure and HLA in healthy donors. In the study overall: Counted in an early data release were about 85 million unique TCRs from HLA-typed donors.

In the PCR, 60 Vbeta and 13 Jbeta primers were used. TCRdb's copy holds only in-frame clones and misses some; the assay was immunoSEQ multiplex PCR. The profile shows about 170,000 clones, approximately 80% of them singletons. Study results and caveats: Later analysis identified a missense DCLRE1C variant that was linked to TCR beta V- and J-gene trimming. The dataset shows that most TCR sequences were rare, while some public TCRs occurred in many donors.

On this clone itself: Antigen unknown.

This CDR3 spans 11 amino acids. Germline V gene lookup returns CDR1 MNHNY and CDR2 SVGAGI (reference sequence). The V end lost 6 bases, the J end lost 7 bases, and 10 bases lay between the germline ends. The genes are TRBV6-6 and TRBJ2-7; perhaps TRBD2 as D (6 bases). The receptor was derived from a man aged 18-30 years in good health and CMV-seronegative. Sequences were obtained from PBMCs. CDR3 sequence reads: CASREGGEQYF. Written as DNA, the CDR3 is TGTGCCAGCAGGGAGGGAGGAGAGCAGTACTTC.